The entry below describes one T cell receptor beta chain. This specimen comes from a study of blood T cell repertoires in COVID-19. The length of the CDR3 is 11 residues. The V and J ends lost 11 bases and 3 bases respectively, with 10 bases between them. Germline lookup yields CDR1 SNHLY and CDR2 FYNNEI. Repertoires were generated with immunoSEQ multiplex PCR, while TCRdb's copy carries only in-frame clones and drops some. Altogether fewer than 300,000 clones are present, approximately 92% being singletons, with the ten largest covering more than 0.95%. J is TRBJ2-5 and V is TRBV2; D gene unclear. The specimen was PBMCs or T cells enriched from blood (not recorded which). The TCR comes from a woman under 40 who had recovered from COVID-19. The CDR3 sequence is CACKQEETQYF. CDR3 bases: TGTGCCTGCAAACAAGAAGAGACCCAGTACTTC.